The clone carrying this TCR beta chain appeared a few times. Its antigen is undetermined. Germline loops: CDR1 SGHAT, CDR2 FQNNGV. CDR3 length: 14 amino acids. V lost 5 bases, J lost 4 bases, and 6 bases stayed unmatched. Sequencing was designed to attain a depth spanning 1 in 200,000 to 1 in 1 million T cells. This table comes from immunoSEQ multiplex PCR, and its TCRdb copy is limited to in-frame clones, with some not included. The sample comprises 250,000 to 350,000 clones, around 76% of which are singletons, and around 5.3% rests with the top ten. The sample is drawn from a study of cytotoxic CD8 clonotypes in ibrutinib-treated CLL. At the level of the study: Recorded responses included around 24 partial and 2 complete; following median around 68 months, approximately 14 stayed remitted and around 12 progressed. Study conclusions and caveats: Public clonotypes were rare and shrank or held steady on treatment. Starting clonality was above that of age-matched healthy donors and tracked circulating CD8+ T-cell counts.

The V gene is TRBV11-2, the J gene TRBJ2-5; 8 bases are a match to TRBD2. Specimen: PBMCs, collected at disease progression, from a patient treated with ibrutinib. The source is a human donor with chronic lymphocytic leukemia. CDR3 sequence (DNA): TGTGCCAGCAGCCCTAGGGCGGGAGGAGAGACCCAGTACTTC. As protein: CASSPRAGGETQYF. The full variable domain, completed using reference TRBV11-2 and TRBJ2-5, is EAGVAQSPRYKIIEKRQSVAFWCNPISGHATLYWYQQILGQGPKLLIQFQNNGVVDDSQLPKDRFSAERLKGVDSTLKIQPAKLEDSAVYLCASSPRAGGETQYFGPGTRLLVL.